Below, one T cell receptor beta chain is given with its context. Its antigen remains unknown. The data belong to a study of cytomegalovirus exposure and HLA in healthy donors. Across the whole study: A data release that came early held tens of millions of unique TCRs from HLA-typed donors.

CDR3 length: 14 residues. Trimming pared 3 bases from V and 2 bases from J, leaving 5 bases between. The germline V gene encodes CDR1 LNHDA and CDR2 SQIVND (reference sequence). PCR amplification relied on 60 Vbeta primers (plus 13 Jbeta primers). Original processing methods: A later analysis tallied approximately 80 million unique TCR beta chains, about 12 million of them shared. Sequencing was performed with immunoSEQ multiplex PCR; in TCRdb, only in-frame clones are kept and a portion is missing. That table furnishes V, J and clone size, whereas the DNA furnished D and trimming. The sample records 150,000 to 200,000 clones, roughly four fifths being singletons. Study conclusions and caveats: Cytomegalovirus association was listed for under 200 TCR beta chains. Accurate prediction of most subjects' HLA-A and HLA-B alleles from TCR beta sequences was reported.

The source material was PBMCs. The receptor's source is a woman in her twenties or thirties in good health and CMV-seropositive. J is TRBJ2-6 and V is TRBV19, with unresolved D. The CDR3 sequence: CASSIQTGANVLTF. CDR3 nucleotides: TGTGCCAGTAGTATCCAGACTGGGGCCAACGTCCTGACTTTC.